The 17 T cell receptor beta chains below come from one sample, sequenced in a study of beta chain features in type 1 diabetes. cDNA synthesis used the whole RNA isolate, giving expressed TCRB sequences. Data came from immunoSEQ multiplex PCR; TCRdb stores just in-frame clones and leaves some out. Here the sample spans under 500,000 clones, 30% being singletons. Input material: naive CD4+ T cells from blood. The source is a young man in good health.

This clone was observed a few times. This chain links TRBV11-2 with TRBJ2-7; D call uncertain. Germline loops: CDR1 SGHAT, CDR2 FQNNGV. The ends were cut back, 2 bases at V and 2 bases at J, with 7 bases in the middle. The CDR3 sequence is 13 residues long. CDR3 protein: CASSLPGAYEQYF. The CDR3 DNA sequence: TGTGCCAGCAGCTTACCTGGAGCCTACGAGCAGTACTTC.

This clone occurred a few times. The CDR3 spells CASGLAVSGTQYF. The DNA of the CDR3 is TGTGCTAGTGGTTTGGCCGTTTCAGGGACCCAGTACTTC. The gene calls are TRBV12-5 and TRBJ2-5; D is ambiguous. Looked up from germline, CDR1 is LGHNT and CDR2 is FRNRAP. This CDR3 is built from 13 residues. The V gene lost 1 base and the J gene lost 7 bases, with 10 bases spanning the gap.

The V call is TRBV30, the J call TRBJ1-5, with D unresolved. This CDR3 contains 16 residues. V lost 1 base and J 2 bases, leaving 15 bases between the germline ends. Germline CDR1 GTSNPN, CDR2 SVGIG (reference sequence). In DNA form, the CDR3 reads TGTGCCTGGAGTGCCTTAGGGCTATTAGGCAATCAGCCCCAGCATTTT. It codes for CAWSALGLLGNQPQHF.

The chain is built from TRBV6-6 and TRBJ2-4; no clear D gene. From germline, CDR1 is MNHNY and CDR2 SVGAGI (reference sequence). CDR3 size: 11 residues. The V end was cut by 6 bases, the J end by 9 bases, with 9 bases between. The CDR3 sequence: CASSTMGIQYF. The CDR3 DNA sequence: TGTGCCAGCAGCACTATGGGCATTCAGTACTTC.

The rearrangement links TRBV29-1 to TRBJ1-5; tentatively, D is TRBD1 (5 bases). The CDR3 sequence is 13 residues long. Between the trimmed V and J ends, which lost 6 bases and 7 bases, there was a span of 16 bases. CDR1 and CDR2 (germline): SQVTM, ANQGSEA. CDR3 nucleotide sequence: TGCAGCGTCCAAGCTTGGGGCGGGCAGCCCCAGCATTTT. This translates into CSVQAWGGQPQHF.

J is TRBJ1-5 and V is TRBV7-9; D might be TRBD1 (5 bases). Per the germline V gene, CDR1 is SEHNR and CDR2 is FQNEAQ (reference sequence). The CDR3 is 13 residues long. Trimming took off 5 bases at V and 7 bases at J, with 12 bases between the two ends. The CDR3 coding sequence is TGTGCCAGCAGCCGGCAGGGAGGCCAGCCCCAGCATTTT. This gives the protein CASSRQGGQPQHF.

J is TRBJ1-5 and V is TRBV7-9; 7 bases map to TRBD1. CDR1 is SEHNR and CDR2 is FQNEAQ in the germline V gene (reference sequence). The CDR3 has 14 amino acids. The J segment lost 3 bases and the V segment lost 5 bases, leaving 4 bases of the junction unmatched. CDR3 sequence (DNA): TGTGCCAGCAGCAGAGGGGGCCTCAATCAGCCCCAGCATTTT. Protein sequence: CASSRGGLNQPQHF.

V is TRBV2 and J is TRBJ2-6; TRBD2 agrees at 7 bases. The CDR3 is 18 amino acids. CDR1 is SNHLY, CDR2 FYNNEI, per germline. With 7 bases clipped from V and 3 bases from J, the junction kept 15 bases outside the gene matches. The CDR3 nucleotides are TGTGCCAGCAACTGGGAGGGCAACGACGGCTTTGGGGCCAACGTCCTGACTTTC. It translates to CASNWEGNDGFGANVLTF.

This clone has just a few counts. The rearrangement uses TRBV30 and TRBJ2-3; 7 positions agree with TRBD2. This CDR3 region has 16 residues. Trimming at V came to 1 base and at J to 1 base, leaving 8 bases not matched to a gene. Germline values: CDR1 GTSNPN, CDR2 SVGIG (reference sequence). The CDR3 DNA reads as TGTGCCTGGAGTGGGCTAGCGGCCCTGGGCACAGATACGCAGTATTTT. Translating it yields CAWSGLAALGTDTQYF. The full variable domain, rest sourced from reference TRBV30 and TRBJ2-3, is SQTIHQWPATLVQPVGSPLSLECTVEGTSNPNLYWYRQAAGRGLQLLFYSVGIGQISSEVPQNLSASRPQDRQFILSSKKLLLSDSGFYLCAWSGLAALGTDTQYFGPGTRLTVL.

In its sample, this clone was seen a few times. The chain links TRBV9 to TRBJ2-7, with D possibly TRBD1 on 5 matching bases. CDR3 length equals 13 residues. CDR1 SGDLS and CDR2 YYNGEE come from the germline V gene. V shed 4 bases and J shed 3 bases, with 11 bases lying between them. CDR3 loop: CASSPPDIYEQYF. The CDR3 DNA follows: TGTGCCAGCAGCCCGCCGGACATCTACGAGCAGTACTTC.

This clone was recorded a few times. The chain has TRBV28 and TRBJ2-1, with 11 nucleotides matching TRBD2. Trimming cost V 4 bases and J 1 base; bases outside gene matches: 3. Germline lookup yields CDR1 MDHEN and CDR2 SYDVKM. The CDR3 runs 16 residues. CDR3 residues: CASSSLAGGSYNEQFF. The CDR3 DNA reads TGTGCCAGCAGTTCCTTAGCGGGAGGGTCCTACAATGAGCAGTTCTTC.

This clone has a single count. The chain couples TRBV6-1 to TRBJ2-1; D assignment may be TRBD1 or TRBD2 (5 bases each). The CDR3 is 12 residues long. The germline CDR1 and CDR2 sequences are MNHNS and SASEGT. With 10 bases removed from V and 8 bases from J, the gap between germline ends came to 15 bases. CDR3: CATPGLADEQFF. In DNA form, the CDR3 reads TGTGCCACTCCGGGGCTAGCCGATGAGCAGTTCTTC.

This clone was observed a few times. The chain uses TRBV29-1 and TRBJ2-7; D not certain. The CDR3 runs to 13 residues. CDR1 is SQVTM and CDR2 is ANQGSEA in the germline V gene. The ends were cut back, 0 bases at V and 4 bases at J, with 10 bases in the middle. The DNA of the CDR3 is TGCAGCGTTGAAGAGGAACGGAATTACGAGCAGTACTTC. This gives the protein CSVEEERNYEQYF.

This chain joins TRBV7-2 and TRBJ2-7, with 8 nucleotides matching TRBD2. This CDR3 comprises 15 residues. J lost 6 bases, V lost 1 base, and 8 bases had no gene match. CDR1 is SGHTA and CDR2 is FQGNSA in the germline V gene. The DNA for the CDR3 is TGTGCCAGCAGCTTAGTCGCCGGCGGGAGGCGCGAGCAGTACTTC. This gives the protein CASSLVAGGRREQYF.

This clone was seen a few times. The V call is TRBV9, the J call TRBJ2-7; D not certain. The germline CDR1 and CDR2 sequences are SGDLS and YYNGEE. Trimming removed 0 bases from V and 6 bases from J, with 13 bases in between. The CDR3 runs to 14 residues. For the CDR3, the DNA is TGTGCCAGCAGCGTAGCGAGCAGATTGAGCGAGCAGTACTTC. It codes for CASSVASRLSEQYF. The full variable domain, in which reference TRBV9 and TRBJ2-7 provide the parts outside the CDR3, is DSGVTQTPKHLITATGQRVTLRCSPRSGDLSVYWYQQSLDQGLQFLIQYYNGEERAKGNILERFSAQQFPDLHSELNLSSLELGDSALYFCASSVASRLSEQYFGPGTRLTVT.

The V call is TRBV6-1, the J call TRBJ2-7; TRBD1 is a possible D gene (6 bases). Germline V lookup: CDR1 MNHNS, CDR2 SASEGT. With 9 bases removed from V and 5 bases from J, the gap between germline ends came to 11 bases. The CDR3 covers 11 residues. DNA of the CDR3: TGTGCCAGGTACAGGGAAAACGAGCAGTACTTC. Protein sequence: CARYRENEQYF.

The CDR3, as DNA: TGTGCCTGGAGTCCCCCGGGACATATAAATGAAAAACTGTTTTTT. Translated: CAWSPPGHINEKLFF. The V call is TRBV30, the J call TRBJ1-4, with a possible D match to TRBD1 (6 bases). Germline-derived CDR1 and CDR2 are GTSNPN and SVGIG (reference sequence). V was pared by 2 bases and J by 5 bases, with 15 bases between. The CDR3 loop spans 15 amino acids.